This T cell receptor (beta chain) was retrieved from a study of blood T cell repertoires in COVID-19. The CDR3 has 16 amino acids. Germline V CDR1 and CDR2: GTSNPN, SVGIG (reference sequence). V was trimmed by 2 bases and J by 0 bases, leaving 16 bases between them. In the original processing: How many nucleated cells were present was estimated from reference gene primer amplification. Assay used: immunoSEQ multiplex PCR; TCRdb lists only in-frame clones, some missing. V and J calls and clone size come straight from that table; D and trimming were deduced from the DNA. The data contain 200,000 to 300,000 clones, 86% of them singletons.

This receptor was taken from a man in his sixties with acute or convalescent COVID-19. The chain is built from TRBV30 and TRBJ1-1, with no clear D. Sequenced material: peripheral blood. The CDR3 reads CAWSPDPRGMNTEAFF. The CDR3 region has the DNA TGTGCCTGGAGTCCAGATCCCCGGGGAATGAACACTGAAGCTTTCTTT.